This T cell receptor beta chain comes out of a study of cytomegalovirus exposure and HLA in healthy donors. Study-wide findings and caveats: In an earlier analysis, productive rearrangement rates for most beta V segments clustered near 87% or 30%.

A multiplex PCR was run with 60 Vbeta primers and 13 Jbeta primers. Method: immunoSEQ multiplex PCR; TCRdb's copy keeps in-frame clones and lacks some. The profile covers about 180,000 clones, with 77% appearing a single time and roughly 3.7% taken by the ten largest. As regards this clone: Its antigen is undetermined.

There were likely unrecorded immune exposures, though donors were nominally healthy when sampled. This sequence was found in a woman in her sixties or seventies in good health and CMV-seropositive. Sequenced input: PBMCs.

CDR3 nucleotide sequence: TGTGCCAGCAGCCCCCAGTTCGCCGCCTACAATGAGCAGTTCTTC. Translated, it gives CASSPQFAAYNEQFF. V usage is TRBV7-3 and J usage is TRBJ2-1; D gene ambiguous. Germline values: CDR1 SGHTA, CDR2 FQGTGA. The CDR3 contains 15 residues. The V gene lost 5 bases and the J gene lost 2 bases, with 13 bases spanning the gap.